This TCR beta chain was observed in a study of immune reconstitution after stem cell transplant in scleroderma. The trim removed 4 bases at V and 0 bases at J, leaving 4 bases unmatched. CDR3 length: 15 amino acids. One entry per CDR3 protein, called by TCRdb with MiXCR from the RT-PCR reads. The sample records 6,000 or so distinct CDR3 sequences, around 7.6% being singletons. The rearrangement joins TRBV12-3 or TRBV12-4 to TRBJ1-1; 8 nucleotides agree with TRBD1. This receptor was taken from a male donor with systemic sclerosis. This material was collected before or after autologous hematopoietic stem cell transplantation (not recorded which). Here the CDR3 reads CASSSGGGLNTEAFF. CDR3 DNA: TGTGCCAGCAGTTCAGGGGGCGGGCTGAACACTGAAGCTTTCTTT.